Given below is one T cell receptor beta chain in context. Its antigen remains unidentified. cDNA synthesis used the whole RNA isolate, giving expressed TCRB sequences. Only in-frame clones appear in the TCRdb table, and some are missing; sequencing was by immunoSEQ multiplex PCR. The sample yields about 320,000 clones, about 15% seen once. With 2 bases clipped from V and 0 bases from J, the junction kept 4 bases outside the gene matches. Germline loops: CDR1 LGHNA, CDR2 YNFKEQ. There are 17 residues in the CDR3. This specimen comes from a study of beta chain features in type 1 diabetes. Overall study findings and caveats: The influence of HLA type on TCRB rearrangement stayed undetermined.

Sequenced: central memory CD4+ T cells from blood. The gene calls are TRBV4-2 and TRBJ2-1; TRBD2 agrees at 10 bases. The source is a man aged 30 to 45 in good health. CDR3 nucleotide sequence: TGTGCCAGCAGCCAAACTAGCGGGGTTAGCTCCTACAATGAGCAGTTCTTC. Its protein is CASSQTSGVSSYNEQFF.